This TCR beta chain comes out of a study of T cells in Graves' hyperthyroidism and ophthalmopathy (dated by TCRdb to about 2019). About the full investigation: Peripheral blood samples were taken at initial diagnosis, before any treatment was given. To identify TCR V-J signatures that set the groups apart, the researchers used a discovery cohort of approximately 98 patients, made up of fewer than 50 with Graves' ophthalmopathy and about 59 with stable Graves' hyperthyroidism. After blood sampling, hyperthyroidism patients were treated with methimazole at a starting dose of 30 mg daily, and ophthalmopathy patients were treated with high-dose intravenous methylprednisolone. TCR Vbeta CDR3 sequencing of approximately 140 peripheral blood samples (about 45 ophthalmopathy, 75 hyperthyroidism and approximately 17 progressor patients) is reported in the paper. The 100 or so discovery patients were randomly split 7:3 into training and test sets. Whether ophthalmopathy could be predicted prospectively was tested in an independent validation cohort made up of roughly 20 hyperthyroidism patients plus 17 patients who later progressed to ophthalmopathy. In addition, the study compared T-cell repertoires in thyroid tissue and in blood from five to seven Graves' hyperthyroidism patients.

This clonotype appeared many times. No cognate antigen has been identified for it. Base quality data are lacking; no much larger clone is found one base away. Points the paper makes about the study in general: A 13 V-J signature model separated ophthalmopathy from stable hyperthyroidism, with around 91% sensitivity and about 81% specificity in cross-validation and 80%/75% in testing. Blood samples also contained most of the expanded thyroid clonotypes (frequency above 0.001), which suggests that blood repertoires may reflect thyroid immune responses. In validation, progression to ophthalmopathy was predicted by the model with 65% to 71% sensitivity and nearly 75% specificity, a median of around 6.5 months before onset. Sample size was not statistically predetermined, and blinding of investigators to group allocation was not performed.

Amplification of TCR beta CDR3 regions was carried out from RNA transcripts. For the first round of RT-PCR on the TCR CDR3, the HTBI primer set was used together with the Qiagen OneStep RT-PCR kit. A second multiplex PCR round built the libraries, followed by size selection and purification. Libraries were sequenced paired-end with 100 bp reads on an Illumina HiSeq2000. On the study's bioinformatics: Raw data were processed with SOAPnuke, discarding reads with adapters, uncalled bases, mean Phred below 15, or no exact constant-primer or identifier match. High-quality paired reads were merged using COPE v1.2.5, and each unique nucleotide sequence was defined as a clonotype. MiTCR v1.1 was used to align clonotypes to the IMGT TRBV, TRBD and TRBJ reference segments. Only V-J combinations with frequency above 0.0001, covering 99% to 99.2% of repertoires, were analysed. The TCS score was defined as F50 (clonal expansion) divided by E x V (chaos), with BLOSUM62-based TCRdist calculated between CDR3 peptides within each V-J. Welch's t-statistics and random forest reduced roughly 540 V-J features to 10 to 15, which were used in a naive Bayes classifier (R e1071). TCRdb handled the public reads itself, with Q25 trimming in fastp and clone calling in MiXCR, and kept productive beta chains. When rows share a CDR3 protein, they turn into one entry using the most common DNA and genes. The V and J calls reflect TCRdb's pipeline rather than the authors' work. This sample is represented by under 550,000 distinct CDR3 sequences; 12% to 15% of them were singletons. The top ten hold 5.3% of the sample.

A patient counted as having stable Graves' hyperthyroidism if no progression to ophthalmopathy occurred over 18 months of follow-up. Hyperthyroidism patients were newly diagnosed, with disease duration under 2 months, and aged 18 to 65 years. Exclusion was applied to patients with uncontrolled infections, other autoimmune diseases, pregnancy or lactation. Diagnoses were established on the basis of clinical symptoms, serum thyroxine and TRAb, thyroid ultrasound, and orbital computed tomography. PBMCs were separated from 10 ml of fresh peripheral blood using Ficoll-Paque density gradient centrifugation. Total RNA was extracted with Trizol reagent, and quality was checked on an Agilent 2100 Bioanalyzer. The junction shows trimming of 4 bases on V and 7 bases on J, and the gene matches do not reach 16 bases of it. The CDR3 starts with the cysteine, ends with the phenylalanine, and has 19 residues. Only the CDR3 DNA is retained, 57 bases long and in frame from the first base. Per the germline V gene (reference sequence), SEHNR is the CDR1 and FQNEAQ is the CDR2.

The clonotype was recovered from a woman aged 18-35 years with Graves' hyperthyroidism. Material for sequencing was blood. The V gene is TRBV7-9 and the J gene is TRBJ2-5; the junction holds 15 bases that match TRBD2. The CDR3 region has the sequence CASSSNPGLAGGGSGTQYF. The DNA is TGTGCCAGCAGCTCCAATCCGGGACTAGCGGGAGGCGGCTCGGGGACCCAGTACTTC.